These 29 T cell receptor beta chains were all obtained from the same sample, sequenced in a study of blood T cells in healthy people across ages. Together with a sample-barcoded 5' primer, a J-beta primer mix was included in a second PCR lasting about 7 to 11 cycles. TCRdb analysed the 5' RACE reads with MiXCR anew, one entry per CDR3 protein. The table has about a million distinct CDR3 sequences, approximately 50% seen once; the top ten hold roughly 23%. Material for sequencing was blood. The origin of the receptors is a woman aged 55 to 70 in good health.

This clonotype was seen a single time. This chain joins TRBV20-1 and TRBJ2-7; TRBD1 might be the D (5 bases). The CDR3 consists of 11 residues. The ends were cut back, 5 bases at V and 5 bases at J, with 10 bases in the middle. Germline values: CDR1 DFQATT, CDR2 SNEGSKA (reference sequence). The DNA for the CDR3 is TGCAGTGCTTCAAACAGGAACGAGCAGTACTTC. Encoded protein: CSASNRNEQYF.

Only one count was recorded for this clonotype. The chain recombines TRBV12-3 or TRBV12-4 with TRBJ2-1; D gene ambiguous. CDR3 length: 12 residues. Between the trimmed V and J ends, which lost 7 bases and 5 bases, there was a span of 9 bases. CDR3 sequence (DNA): TGTGCCAGCACCCTTGTCGACAATGAGCAGTTCTTC. Its protein is CASTLVDNEQFF.

The chain links TRBV28 to TRBJ2-1; 7 bases align to TRBD2. This CDR3 is built from 15 residues. Germline V gene data show CDR1 as MDHEN and CDR2 as SYDVKM. V dropped 3 bases and J dropped 4; count of bases not matched to a gene: 6. The CDR3 spells CASSFIGEGYNEQFF. The CDR3 DNA reads TGTGCCAGCAGTTTTATCGGGGAGGGATACAATGAGCAGTTCTTC.

CDR3 sequence (DNA): TGTGCCAGCTCACCTTCACAGGGAATCAACTCCTACGAGCAGTACTTC. Protein sequence: CASSPSQGINSYEQYF. The chain employs TRBV18 and TRBJ2-7, with TRBD1 as a possible D gene (6 bases). The CDR3 is 16 residues long. V lost 3 bases to trimming and J lost 0 bases, with 15 bases between them. The germline V gene has CDR1 KGHSH and CDR2 LQKENI.

The J gene is TRBJ2-5, the V gene TRBV20-1, with D hard to call. The CDR3 contains 11 residues. Trimming removed 4 bases at V and 0 bases at J, with 3 bases between. Germline V gives CDR1 DFQATT, CDR2 SNEGSKA (reference sequence). The CDR3, as DNA: TGCAGTGCTAACCACCAAGAGACCCAGTACTTC. Translated, it gives CSANHQETQYF.

The chain uses TRBV29-1 and TRBJ2-3; a possible D gene is TRBD2 (6 bases). The CDR3 has 14 residues. Germline V CDR1 and CDR2: SQVTM, ANQGSEA. The ends were cut back, 7 bases at V and 2 bases at J, with 16 bases in the middle. The CDR3 region is CSAERESTTDTQYF. The DNA for the CDR3 is TGCAGCGCAGAACGGGAGAGCACCACAGATACGCAGTATTTT.

Only a few counts were recorded for this clonotype. The chain uses TRBV12-3 or TRBV12-4 and TRBJ1-6; 10 bases are a match to TRBD1. Trimming at V came to 6 bases and at J to 12 bases, leaving 8 bases not matched to a gene. This CDR3 contains 14 residues. The CDR3 is CASSRDRGGEPLHF. Written as DNA, the CDR3 is TGTGCCAGCAGCCGGGACAGGGGCGGGGAACCCCTCCACTTT.

This clonotype was counted only a few times. This rearrangement joins TRBV5-1 to TRBJ1-2; D is undetermined. Germline V gives CDR1 SGHRS, CDR2 YFSETQ. V was shortened by 0 bases and J by 4 bases, with 13 bases between the two germline ends. CDR3 length: 15 amino acids. CDR3 in DNA: TGCGCCAGCAGCTTGGCCGGGCAGCGCCTCTATGGCTACACCTTC. This translates into CASSLAGQRLYGYTF.

V gene TRBV11-2 combines with J gene TRBJ2-3, with D maybe TRBD1 (5 bases). Trimming shortened V by 3 bases and J by 2 bases, and 9 bases separated the two germline ends. The germline gives CDR1 SGHAT, CDR2 FQNNGV. The CDR3 consists of 14 residues. The CDR3 DNA is TGTGCCAGCAGCTTCAGGGATCCCACAGATACGCAGTATTTT. Translating it yields CASSFRDPTDTQYF.

This sequence joins TRBV25-1 and TRBJ2-5, with D tentatively TRBD2 (5 bases). The better agreement between TRBJ2-7 and the DNA end casts doubt on the J call. There are 12 residues in the CDR3. CDR1 and CDR2 from the germline V gene are MGHDK and SYGVNS. The CDR3: CASTYGNSEQYF. The CDR3 bases are TGTGCCAGCACTTACGGGAACAGCGAGCAGTACTTC.

Turning to this clonotype: This sequence may be a read error, since a much larger clone differs from it by one base. The CDR3 nucleotides read TGTGTCAGCAGGACAGGTGGCACAGATACGCAGTATTTT. Protein sequence: CVSRTGGTDTQYF. The chain carries TRBV28 and TRBJ2-3; TRBD1 matches 7 bases. Germline CDR1 is MDHEN and CDR2 is SYDVKM. The CDR3 spans 13 residues.

This rearrangement joins TRBV7-9 to TRBJ2-7; 9 nucleotides agree with TRBD1. V lost 5 bases, J lost 4 bases, and 15 bases stayed unmatched. Germline values: CDR1 SEHNR, CDR2 FQNEAQ (reference sequence). This CDR3 comprises 17 residues. This chain's CDR3 is CASSPHPPGTGLYEQYF. As DNA, the CDR3 is TGTGCCAGCAGCCCCCACCCGCCCGGGACAGGGTTATACGAGCAGTACTTC.

The chain combines TRBV10-3 with TRBJ2-3; D is ambiguous. Germline assignment: CDR1 ENHRY and CDR2 SYGVKD. CDR3 length: 15 residues. The V gene lost 3 bases and the J gene lost 3 bases, with 13 bases spanning the gap. CDR3 coding DNA: TGTGCCATCAGTGACCCTGTAAAGGCTACAGATACGCAGTATTTT. Encoded protein: CAISDPVKATDTQYF.

There are a few counts of this clonotype. The V call is TRBV27, the J call TRBJ2-5; 7 bases align to TRBD2. This CDR3 comprises 15 residues. Germline V CDR1 and CDR2: MNHEY, SMNVEV (reference sequence). Germline trimming cut 1 base from V and 4 bases from J; bases unmatched to any gene: 6. The CDR3, as DNA: TGTGCCAGCAGTTTATGGGCTAGCGGAACAGAGACCCAGTACTTC. The encoded protein is CASSLWASGTETQYF.

Concerning this clonotype: A clone one base away is much larger, so this may be a read error. The V and J genes are TRBV5-1 and TRBJ1-1, with D perhaps TRBD1 (5 bases). This CDR3 is 16 amino acids long. Germline loops: CDR1 SGHRS, CDR2 YFSETQ. Between the trimmed V and J ends, which lost 1 base and 7 bases, there was a span of 20 bases. CDR3 amino acids: CASSLQRHFNGGEAFF. The CDR3 DNA reads TGCGCCAGCAGCTTGCAGAGACACTTCAACGGGGGTGAAGCTTTCTTT.

This clonotype was found a few times. Germline is not matched at one junction end, which may reflect a read error. The chain links TRBV12-3 or TRBV12-4 to TRBJ2-7, with D hard to call. This CDR3 contains 15 residues. The CDR3 DNA reads as TGTGCCAGCAGCTTAGGCCTCGGCAGGTCCTACGAGCAGTACTTC. Translated, it gives CASSLGLGRSYEQYF.

The J gene is TRBJ1-4, the V gene TRBV20-1, with D possibly being TRBD1 (5 bases). Germline assignment: CDR1 DFQATT and CDR2 SNEGSKA (reference sequence). Deletions cut 7 bases from V and 8 bases from J, with 26 bases between. This CDR3 is 16 amino acids long. This CDR3 reads CSGSSGLPALREKLFF. In DNA, the CDR3 is TGCAGTGGAAGCTCAGGGCTACCCGCCTTACGAGAAAAACTGTTTTTT.

V is TRBV12-3 or TRBV12-4 and J is TRBJ2-5; no reliable D call. V lost 3 bases, J lost 3 bases, and 8 bases lay in between. The CDR3 covers 13 residues. CDR3 protein: CASSFFSEETQYF. CDR3 sequence (DNA): TGTGCCAGCAGTTTTTTTTCAGAAGAGACCCAGTACTTC.

This clonotype was detected many times. V is TRBV5-1 and J is TRBJ1-2; no firm D call. CDR1 SGHRS and CDR2 YFSETQ come from the germline V gene. This CDR3 has 15 residues. Trimming left V 0 bases short and J 0 bases short, with 9 bases between. The CDR3 loop is CASSLALTTNYGYTF. CDR3 sequence (DNA): TGCGCCAGCAGCTTGGCCCTGACGACTAACTATGGCTACACCTTC.

The chain couples TRBV7-9 to TRBJ1-2, with D possibly being TRBD1 (5 bases). The CDR3 has 15 residues. Germline CDR1 SEHNR, CDR2 FQNEAQ (reference sequence). With 1 base removed from V and 5 bases from J, the gap between germline ends came to 14 bases. The CDR3 loop reads CASSLDGAQTYGYTF. DNA for the CDR3: TGTGCCAGCAGCTTAGACGGGGCGCAGACATATGGCTACACCTTC. Filled out from reference TRBV7-9 and TRBJ1-2, the complete variable domain reads DTGVSQNPRHKITKRGQNVTFRCDPISEHNRLYWYRQTLGQGPEFLTYFQNEAQLEKSRLLSDRFSAERPKGSFSTLEIQRTEQGDSAMYLCASSLDGAQTYGYTFGSGTRLTVV.

This clonotype came up a few times. The gene calls are TRBV2 and TRBJ2-1, with 12 bases lining up with TRBD2. V dropped 4 bases and J dropped 8; count of bases not matched to a gene: 6. This CDR3 region has 15 residues. CDR1 and CDR2 from the germline V gene are SNHLY and FYNNEI. The CDR3 region is CASSGTSGIGDEQFF. DNA of the CDR3: TGTGCCAGCAGTGGGACTAGCGGGATTGGGGATGAGCAGTTCTTC.

This chain joins TRBV4-3 and TRBJ1-2; D may be TRBD1 (5 bases). CDR1 and CDR2 from the germline V gene are LGHNA and YSLEER. The CDR3 covers 15 residues. The V end was cut by 1 base, the J end by 5 bases, with 14 bases between. CDR3 DNA: TGCGCCAGCAGCCAAGGGGTGGGGACTCAGTATGGCTACACCTTC. Translating it yields CASSQGVGTQYGYTF.

This chain uses TRBV29-1 with TRBJ1-1; possible D gene TRBD1, 5 bases. The CDR3 has 12 residues. The germline gives CDR1 SQVTM, CDR2 ANQGSEA. V was clipped by 4 bases and J by 5 bases, with 11 bases between them. In nucleotides, the CDR3 is TGCAGCGTTGGCTCGACAGTTACTGAAGCTTTCTTT. This gives the protein CSVGSTVTEAFF.

This clonotype was counted only a few times. The chain is built from TRBV29-1 and TRBJ1-1; weak D call: TRBD1 (5 bases). V was pared by 4 bases and J by 1 base, with 13 bases between. The germline gives CDR1 SQVTM, CDR2 ANQGSEA. The CDR3 length is 14 residues. The DNA for the CDR3 is TGCAGCGTTGTTAGGGGCGCAAGGAACACTGAAGCTTTCTTT. The encoded protein is CSVVRGARNTEAFF.

The chain has TRBV6-1 and TRBJ1-1; a possible D gene is TRBD1 (5 bases). This CDR3 comprises 13 residues. The V and J ends lost 6 bases and 0 bases respectively, with 8 bases between them. The germline gives CDR1 MNHNS, CDR2 SASEGT. The CDR3 here is CASRQVMNTEAFF. The DNA for the CDR3 is TGTGCCAGCAGACAGGTTATGAACACTGAAGCTTTCTTT.

This clonotype was seen a handful of times. The V call is TRBV5-1, the J call TRBJ2-1, with 8 bases lining up with TRBD2. V trimming: 1 base; J trimming: 6 bases; junction bases outside the gene matches: 12. The CDR3 is 17 amino acids. Germline-derived CDR1 and CDR2 are SGHRS and YFSETQ. CDR3 loop: CASSLSPGGGLINEQFF. In nucleotides, the CDR3 is TGCGCCAGCAGCTTGTCCCCCGGGGGGGGACTTATCAATGAGCAGTTCTTC.

The chain combines TRBV5-6 with TRBJ2-3; no definite D call. Trimming took 2 bases from V and 3 from J, leaving 10 bases between them. Germline V gives CDR1 SGHDT, CDR2 YYEEEE. This CDR3 is 14 amino acids long. CDR3 nucleotides: TGTGCCAGCAGCTTACGACGGGCAACAGATACGCAGTATTTT. It yields the protein CASSLRRATDTQYF. Supplemented by reference TRBV5-6 and TRBJ2-3, the full variable domain reads DAGVTQSPTHLIKTRGQQVTLRCSPKSGHDTVSWYQQALGQGPQFIFQYYEEEERQRGNFPDRFSGHQFPNYSSELNVNALLLGDSALYLCASSLRRATDTQYFGPGTRLTVL.

The chain links TRBV25-1 to TRBJ1-2; D remains ambiguous. V lost 5 bases and J lost 8, with 12 bases in between. The CDR3 covers 12 residues. Germline CDR1 is MGHDK and CDR2 is SYGVNS. CDR3 in DNA: TGTGCCAGCAGTCGGTACTTAAACGGCTACACCTTC. It yields the protein CASSRYLNGYTF.

This clonotype was seen more than once but under ten times. This chain joins TRBV7-6 and TRBJ2-3; D remains unclear. Germline lookup yields CDR1 SGHVS and CDR2 FNYEAQ. CDR3 size: 15 residues. The V and J ends lost 5 bases and 2 bases respectively, with 14 bases between them. CDR3 bases: TGTGCCAGCAGCCGCACCGGGTCTCTCACAGATACGCAGTATTTT. Amino acids: CASSRTGSLTDTQYF.